A selection of T cell receptor beta chains follows, all from one sample in a study of T cell repertoires in cytomegalovirus infection. Which antigens these TCRs recognize remains unknown. TCRdb re-analysed the reads in MiXCR, keeping a single row per CDR3 protein. The repertoire holds around 710,000 distinct CDR3 sequences, 25% to 30% seen once, with approximately 14% in the top ten. The sequencing used cultured CD8+ T cells from PBMCs, collected from culture after CMV antigen stimulation. All receptors come from a human donor in good health (CMV status not recorded). Some clones in this sample may be carry-over from other donors' samples. Each CDR3 is given with its conserved first and last residue. Fields, in order: V gene, D gene, J gene, CDR3 protein. The D gene is left open where the match is weak.

v_gene: TRBV13
d_gene: TRBD2
j_gene: TRBJ2-5
CDR3aa: CASTPGSGGARETQYF

v_gene: TRBV7-8
d_gene: TRBD1
j_gene: TRBJ1-6
CDR3aa: CASSLGGDRVNSPLHF

v_gene: TRBV5-5
d_gene: -
j_gene: TRBJ1-1
CDR3aa: CASSPFSRGGGGNTEAFF

v_gene: TRBV7-9
d_gene: -
j_gene: TRBJ1-1
CDR3aa: CASSYPGIEAFF

v_gene: TRBV6-2/TRBV6-3
d_gene: -
j_gene: TRBJ1-5
CDR3aa: CASSYPTGGNQPQHF

v_gene: TRBV4-1
d_gene: TRBD1
j_gene: TRBJ2-1
CDR3aa: CASSQPTGASYNEQFF

v_gene: TRBV12-3/TRBV12-4
d_gene: -
j_gene: TRBJ1-3
CDR3aa: CASGVGYSGNTIYF

v_gene: TRBV7-6
d_gene: TRBD1
j_gene: TRBJ1-4
CDR3aa: CASSSGQEANEKLFF

v_gene: TRBV7-9
d_gene: -
j_gene: TRBJ1-3
CDR3aa: CASSLGPRAGNTIYF

v_gene: TRBV27
d_gene: TRBD2
j_gene: TRBJ2-5
CDR3aa: CASSFRPASGGNLETQYF

v_gene: TRBV6-1
d_gene: -
j_gene: TRBJ1-1
CDR3aa: CASSEARGGNTEAFF

v_gene: TRBV24-1
d_gene: -
j_gene: TRBJ2-2
CDR3aa: CATSGPTGELFF

v_gene: TRBV19
d_gene: TRBD1
j_gene: TRBJ2-7
CDR3aa: CASSTYDRGYEQYF

v_gene: TRBV7-9
d_gene: -
j_gene: TRBJ2-2
CDR3aa: CASSLVGSAGELFF